The sequence of this T cell receptor beta chain was determined in a study of T cells in women clearing cervical HPV infection. Study overall: Controls were women whose single incident HPV16 infection cleared within 12 months without precancer or cancer. Case blood was drawn when the lesion was first found; control blood after infection became undetectable. Case blood was drawn a median about 150 days after lesion detection. General study findings and limits: Cases carried less TRBV6-7 than controls: around 0.11% versus 0.15%.

The CDR3 spans 14 residues. V was trimmed by 3 bases and J by 2 bases, leaving 9 bases between them. CDR1 is SGHNT, CDR2 YENEEA, per germline. Here immunoSEQ multiplex PCR was the method, and the copy in TCRdb shows in-frame clones only, minus some. The data show about 23,000 clones, and the top ten clones hold approximately 24%. As concerns this clone: Its target is not known. The CDR3 is cut off 3 residues early in the read; its end comes from the germline J gene.

The sequenced sample was blood buffy coat. The sequence was collected from a woman aged 18 to 69 with a cervical HPV16 infection that either progressed to CIN3+ or cleared (not recorded which). The chain couples TRBV11-3 to TRBJ2-3; no clear D gene. The CDR3 loop is CASSLIRSTDTQYF. The CDR3 bases that were read are TGTGCCAGCAGCTTGATACGGTCCACAGATACG.